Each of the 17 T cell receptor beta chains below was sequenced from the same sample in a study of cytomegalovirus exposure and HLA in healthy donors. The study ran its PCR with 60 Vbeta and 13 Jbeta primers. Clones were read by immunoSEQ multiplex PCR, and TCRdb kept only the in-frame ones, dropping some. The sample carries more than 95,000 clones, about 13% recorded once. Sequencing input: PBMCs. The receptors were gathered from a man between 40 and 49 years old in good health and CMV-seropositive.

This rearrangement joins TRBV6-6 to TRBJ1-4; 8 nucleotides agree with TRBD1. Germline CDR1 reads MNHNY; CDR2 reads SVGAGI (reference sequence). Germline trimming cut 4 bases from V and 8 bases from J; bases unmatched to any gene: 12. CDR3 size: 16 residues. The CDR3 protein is CASSSPGGVKGEKLFF. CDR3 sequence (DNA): TGTGCCAGCAGTTCTCCAGGGGGCGTTAAGGGCGAAAAACTGTTTTTT.

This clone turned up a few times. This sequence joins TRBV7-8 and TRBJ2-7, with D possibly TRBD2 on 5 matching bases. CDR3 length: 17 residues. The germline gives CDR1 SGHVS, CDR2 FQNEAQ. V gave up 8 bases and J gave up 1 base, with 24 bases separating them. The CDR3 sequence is CASYKYPWVALSYEQYF. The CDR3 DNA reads TGTGCCAGCTATAAATACCCGTGGGTAGCGCTTTCCTACGAGCAGTACTTC. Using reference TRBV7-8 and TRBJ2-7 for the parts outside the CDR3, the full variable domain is GAGVSQSPRYKVAKRGQDVALRCDPISGHVSLFWYQQALGQGPEFLTYFQNEAQLDKSGLPSDRFFAERPEGSVSTLKIQRTQQEDSAVYLCASYKYPWVALSYEQYFGPGTRLTVT.

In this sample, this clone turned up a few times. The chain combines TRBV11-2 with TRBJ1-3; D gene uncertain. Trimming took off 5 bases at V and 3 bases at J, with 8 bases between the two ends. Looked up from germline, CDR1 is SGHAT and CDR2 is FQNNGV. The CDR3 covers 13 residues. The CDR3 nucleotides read TGTGCCAGCAGCCCAGACTATGGAAACACCATATATTTT. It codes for CASSPDYGNTIYF.

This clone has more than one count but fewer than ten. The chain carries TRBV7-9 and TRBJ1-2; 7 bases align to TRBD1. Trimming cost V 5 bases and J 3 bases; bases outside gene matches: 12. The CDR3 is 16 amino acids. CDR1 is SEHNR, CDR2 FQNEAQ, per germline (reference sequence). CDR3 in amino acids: CASSDTRTGSDYGYTF. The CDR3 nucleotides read TGTGCCAGCAGCGACACAAGGACAGGATCAGACTATGGCTACACCTTC.

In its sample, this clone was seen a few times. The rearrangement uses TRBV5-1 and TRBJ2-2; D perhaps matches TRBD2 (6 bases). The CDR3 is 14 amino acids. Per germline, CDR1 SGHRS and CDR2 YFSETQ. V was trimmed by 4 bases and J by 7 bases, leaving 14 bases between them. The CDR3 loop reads CASSPGTAIGELFF. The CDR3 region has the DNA TGCGCCAGCAGCCCCGGGACTGCGATCGGGGAGCTGTTTTTT. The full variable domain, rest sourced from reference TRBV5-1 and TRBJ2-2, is KAGVTQTPRYLIKTRGQQVTLSCSPISGHRSVSWYQQTPGQGLQFLFEYFSETQRNKGNFPGRFSGRQFSNSRSEMNVSTLELGDSALYLCASSPGTAIGELFFGEGSRLTVL.

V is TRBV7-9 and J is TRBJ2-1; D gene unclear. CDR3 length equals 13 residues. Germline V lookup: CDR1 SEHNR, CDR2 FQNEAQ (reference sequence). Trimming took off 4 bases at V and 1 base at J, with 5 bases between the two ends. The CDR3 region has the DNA TGTGCCAGCAGCTCGCGATCCTACAATGAGCAGTTCTTC. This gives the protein CASSSRSYNEQFF.

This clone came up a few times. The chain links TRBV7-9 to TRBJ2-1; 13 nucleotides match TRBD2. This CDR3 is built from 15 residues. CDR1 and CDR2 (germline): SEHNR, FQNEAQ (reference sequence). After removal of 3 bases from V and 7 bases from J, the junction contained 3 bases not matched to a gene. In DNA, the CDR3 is TGTGCCAGCAGCTTGAGGACTAGCGGGAGTAATGAGCAGTTCTTC. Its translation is CASSLRTSGSNEQFF.

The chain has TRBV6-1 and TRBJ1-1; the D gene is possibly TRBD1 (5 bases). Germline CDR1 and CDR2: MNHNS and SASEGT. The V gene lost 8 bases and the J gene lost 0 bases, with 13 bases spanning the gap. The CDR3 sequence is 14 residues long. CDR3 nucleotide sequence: TGTGCCAGCGGAAATCCGACAGTGAACACTGAAGCTTTCTTT. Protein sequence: CASGNPTVNTEAFF.

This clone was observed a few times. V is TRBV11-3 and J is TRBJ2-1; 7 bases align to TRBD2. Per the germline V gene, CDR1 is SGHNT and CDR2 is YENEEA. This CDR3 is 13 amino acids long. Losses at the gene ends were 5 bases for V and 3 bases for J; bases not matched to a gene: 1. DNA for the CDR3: TGTGCCAGCAGCCGGACTAGCTACAATGAGCAGTTCTTC. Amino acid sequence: CASSRTSYNEQFF.

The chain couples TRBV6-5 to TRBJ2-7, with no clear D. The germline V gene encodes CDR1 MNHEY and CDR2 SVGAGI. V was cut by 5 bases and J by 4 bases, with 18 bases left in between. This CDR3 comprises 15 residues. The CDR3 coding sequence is TGTGCCAGCAGTCCATCAACAGTATCCCCTTACGAGCAGTACTTC. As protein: CASSPSTVSPYEQYF.

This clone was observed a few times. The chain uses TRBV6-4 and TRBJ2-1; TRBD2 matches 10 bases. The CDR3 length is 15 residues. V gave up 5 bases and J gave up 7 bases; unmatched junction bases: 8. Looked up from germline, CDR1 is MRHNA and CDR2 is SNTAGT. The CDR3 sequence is CASSLIAGGANEQFF. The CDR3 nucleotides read TGTGCCAGCAGTCTAATAGCGGGAGGAGCGAATGAGCAGTTCTTC.

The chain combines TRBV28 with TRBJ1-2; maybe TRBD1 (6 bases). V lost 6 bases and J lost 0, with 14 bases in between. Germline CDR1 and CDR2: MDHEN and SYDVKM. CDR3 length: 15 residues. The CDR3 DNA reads TGTGCCAGCAGGCCACAGGGCCGATCTAACTATGGCTACACCTTC. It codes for CASRPQGRSNYGYTF.

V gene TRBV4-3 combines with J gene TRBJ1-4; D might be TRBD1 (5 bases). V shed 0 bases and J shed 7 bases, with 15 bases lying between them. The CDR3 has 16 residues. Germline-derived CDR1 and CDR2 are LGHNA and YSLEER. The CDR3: CASSQETAGYAEKLFF. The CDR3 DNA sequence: TGCGCCAGCAGCCAAGAAACGGCAGGGTACGCTGAAAAACTGTTTTTT.

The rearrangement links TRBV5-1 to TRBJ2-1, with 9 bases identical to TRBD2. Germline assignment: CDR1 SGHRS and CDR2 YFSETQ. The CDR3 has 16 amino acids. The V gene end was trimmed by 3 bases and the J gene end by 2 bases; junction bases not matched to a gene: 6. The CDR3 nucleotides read TGCGCCAGCAGCTCAGCGGGAGGTGGAACCTACAATGAGCAGTTCTTC. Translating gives CASSSAGGGTYNEQFF.

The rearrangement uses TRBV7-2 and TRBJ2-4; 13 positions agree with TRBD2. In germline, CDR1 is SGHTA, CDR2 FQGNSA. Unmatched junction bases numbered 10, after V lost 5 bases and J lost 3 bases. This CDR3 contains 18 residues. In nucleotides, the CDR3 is TGTGCCAGCAGCCGTAGGGGGACTAGCGGGATGGTCAAAAACATTCAGTACTTC. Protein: CASSRRGTSGMVKNIQYF.

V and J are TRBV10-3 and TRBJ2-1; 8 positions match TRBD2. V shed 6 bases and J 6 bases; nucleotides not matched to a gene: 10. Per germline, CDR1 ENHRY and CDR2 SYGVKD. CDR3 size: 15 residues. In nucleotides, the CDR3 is TGTGCCATCAGCGGGAGGGAAACTAGCCCCAATGAGCAGTTCTTC. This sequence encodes CAISGRETSPNEQFF.

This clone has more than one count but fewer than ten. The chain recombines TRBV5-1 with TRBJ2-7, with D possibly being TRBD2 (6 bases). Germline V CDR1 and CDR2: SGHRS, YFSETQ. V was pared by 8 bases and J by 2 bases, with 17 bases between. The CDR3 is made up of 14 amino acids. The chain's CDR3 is CASARASVPYEQYF. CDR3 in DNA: TGCGCCAGTGCTCGGGCTAGCGTGCCCTACGAGCAGTACTTC.